The present T cell receptor beta chain was sequenced within a study of cytomegalovirus exposure and HLA in healthy donors. Study in general: Of all 400 or so donors who were genotyped, around 82% belonged to the Caucasian-associated ancestry cluster. Study outcomes and limitations: The presence/absence work took it that sequencing depth was about the same across donors.

Both 60 Vbeta primers and 13 Jbeta primers went into the PCR. Method: immunoSEQ multiplex PCR; TCRdb's copy keeps in-frame clones and lacks some. This sample has about 190,000 clones, with 81% found just once. Germline lookup yields CDR1 PRHDT and CDR2 FYEKMQ (reference sequence). This CDR3 is built from 16 residues. Trimming took 5 bases from V and 1 from J, leaving 16 bases between them. A word on this clone: The antigen is undetermined.

The source of this sequence is a man aged 45-60 years in good health and CMV-seronegative. The J gene is TRBJ2-3, the V gene TRBV13; maybe TRBD2 (7 bases). Source material: PBMCs. The CDR3 sequence is CASSPSPGGRTDTQYF. The CDR3 nucleotides read TGTGCCAGCAGCCCTAGTCCCGGGGGGCGCACAGATACGCAGTATTTT. The full variable domain, its missing parts supplied by reference TRBV13 and TRBJ2-3, is AAGVIQSPRHLIKEKRETATLKCYPIPRHDTVYWYQQGPGQDPQFLISFYEKMQSDKGSIPDRFSAQQFSDYHSELNMSSLELGDSALYFCASSPSPGGRTDTQYFGPGTRLTVL.